This T cell receptor beta chain was found in a study of blood T cell repertoires in COVID-19. TCRdb's copy holds only in-frame clones and misses some; the assay was immunoSEQ multiplex PCR. Here the sample spans around 230,000 clones, about 90% being singletons. The germline V and J ends were trimmed by 4 bases and 0 bases, with 13 bases remaining between them. The CDR3 covers 17 residues. The V gene's germline CDR1 is LGHDT and CDR2 YNNKEL (reference sequence). The sequence was obtained from a man in his 60s who had recovered from COVID-19. J is TRBJ2-6 and V is TRBV3-1 (or the pseudogene TRBV3-2); possibly TRBD2 for D (6 bases). The sequenced sample consisted of peripheral blood. In DNA form, the CDR3 reads TGTGCCAGCAGCCCTTTTTCGGGAGCCTCTGGGGCCAACGTCCTGACTTTC. This encodes CASSPFSGASGANVLTF.